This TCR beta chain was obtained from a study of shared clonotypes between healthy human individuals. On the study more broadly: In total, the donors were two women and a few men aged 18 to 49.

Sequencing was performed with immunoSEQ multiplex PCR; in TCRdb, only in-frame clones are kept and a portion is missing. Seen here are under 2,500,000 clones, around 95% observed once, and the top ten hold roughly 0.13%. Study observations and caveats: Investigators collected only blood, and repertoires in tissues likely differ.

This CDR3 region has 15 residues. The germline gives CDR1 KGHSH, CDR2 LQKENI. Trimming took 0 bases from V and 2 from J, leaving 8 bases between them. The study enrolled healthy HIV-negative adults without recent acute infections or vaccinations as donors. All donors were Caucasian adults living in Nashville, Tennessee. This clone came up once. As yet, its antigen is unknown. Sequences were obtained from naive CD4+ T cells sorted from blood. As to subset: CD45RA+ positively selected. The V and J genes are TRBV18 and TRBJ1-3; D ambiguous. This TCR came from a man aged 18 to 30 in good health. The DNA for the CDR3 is TGTGCCAGCTCACCACCGACATTTGCTGGAAACACCATATATTTT. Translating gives CASSPPTFAGNTIYF.